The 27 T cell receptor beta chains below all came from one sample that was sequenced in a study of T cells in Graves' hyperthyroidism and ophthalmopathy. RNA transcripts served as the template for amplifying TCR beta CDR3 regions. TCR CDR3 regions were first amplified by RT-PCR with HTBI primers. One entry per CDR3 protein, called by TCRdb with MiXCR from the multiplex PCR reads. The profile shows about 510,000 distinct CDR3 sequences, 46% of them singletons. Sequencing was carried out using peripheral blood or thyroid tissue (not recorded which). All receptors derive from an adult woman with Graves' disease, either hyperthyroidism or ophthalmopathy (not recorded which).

For the CDR3, the DNA is TGTGCCAGTAGTCAGCGGGGGGACGTAAGTCAGCCCCAGCATTTT. Translated: CASSQRGDVSQPQHF. The chain carries TRBV19 and TRBJ1-5, with D maybe TRBD1 (5 bases). The germline V gene has CDR1 LNHDA and CDR2 SQIVND (reference sequence). Trimming cost V 5 bases and J 6 bases, with 17 bases left between them. The CDR3 is 15 residues long. The full variable domain, rest sourced from reference TRBV19 and TRBJ1-5, is DGGITQSPKYLFRKEGQNVTLSCEQNLNHDAMYWYRQDPGQGLRLIYYSQIVNDFQKGDIAEGYSVSREKKESFPLTVTSAQKNPTAFYLCASSQRGDVSQPQHFGDGTRLSIL.

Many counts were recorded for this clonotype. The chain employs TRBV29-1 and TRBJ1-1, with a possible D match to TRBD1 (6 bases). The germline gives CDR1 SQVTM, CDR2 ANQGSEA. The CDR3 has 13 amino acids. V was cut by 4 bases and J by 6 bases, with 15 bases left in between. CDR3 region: CSVGEWQGSEAFF. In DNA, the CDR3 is TGCAGCGTTGGGGAGTGGCAGGGGTCTGAAGCTTTCTTT.

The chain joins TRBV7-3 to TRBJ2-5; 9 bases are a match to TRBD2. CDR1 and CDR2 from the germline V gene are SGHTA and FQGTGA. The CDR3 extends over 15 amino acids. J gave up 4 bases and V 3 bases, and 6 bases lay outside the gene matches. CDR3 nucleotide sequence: TGTGCCAGCAGCTTTAGGAGACTAGCGGTAGAGACCCAGTACTTC. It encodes CASSFRRLAVETQYF.

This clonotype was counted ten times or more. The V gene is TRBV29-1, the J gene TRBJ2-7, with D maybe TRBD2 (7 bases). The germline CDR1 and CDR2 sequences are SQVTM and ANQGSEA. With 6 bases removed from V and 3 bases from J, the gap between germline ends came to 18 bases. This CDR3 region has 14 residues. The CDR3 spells CSVGGAGALYEQYF. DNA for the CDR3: TGCAGCGTGGGGGGGGCAGGGGCCCTCTACGAGCAGTACTTC.

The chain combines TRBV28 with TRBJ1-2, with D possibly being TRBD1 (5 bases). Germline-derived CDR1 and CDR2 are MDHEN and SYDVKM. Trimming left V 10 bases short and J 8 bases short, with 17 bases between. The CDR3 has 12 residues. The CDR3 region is CAITRRGEGYTF. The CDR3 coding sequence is TGTGCCATAACCAGGAGGGGCGAGGGCTACACCTTC.

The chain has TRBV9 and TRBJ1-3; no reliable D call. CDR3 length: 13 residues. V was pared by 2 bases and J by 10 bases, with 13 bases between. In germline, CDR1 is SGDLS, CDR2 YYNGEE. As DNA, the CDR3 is TGTGCCAGCAGCGTGGGGAGTGAAGAGACCATATATTTT. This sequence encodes CASSVGSEETIYF.

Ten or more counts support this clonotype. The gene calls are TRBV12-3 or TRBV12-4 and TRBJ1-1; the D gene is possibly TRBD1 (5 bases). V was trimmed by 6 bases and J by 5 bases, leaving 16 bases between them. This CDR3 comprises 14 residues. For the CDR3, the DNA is TGTGCCAGCAGGCGGGGCCTCGGTCGGACTGAAGCTTTCTTT. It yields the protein CASRRGLGRTEAFF.

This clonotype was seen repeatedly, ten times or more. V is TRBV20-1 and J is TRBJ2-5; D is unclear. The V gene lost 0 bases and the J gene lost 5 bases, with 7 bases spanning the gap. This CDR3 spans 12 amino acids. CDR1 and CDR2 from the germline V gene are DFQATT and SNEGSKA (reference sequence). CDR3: CSARDPLETQYF. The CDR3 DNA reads TGCAGTGCTAGAGATCCGTTGGAGACCCAGTACTTC.

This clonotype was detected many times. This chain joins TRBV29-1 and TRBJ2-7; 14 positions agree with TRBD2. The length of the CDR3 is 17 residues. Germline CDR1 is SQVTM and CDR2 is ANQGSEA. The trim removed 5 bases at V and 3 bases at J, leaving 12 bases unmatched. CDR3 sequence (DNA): TGCAGCGTTTCCGGGACTAGCGGGAGCTTGGGAATCTACGAGCAGTACTTC. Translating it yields CSVSGTSGSLGIYEQYF.

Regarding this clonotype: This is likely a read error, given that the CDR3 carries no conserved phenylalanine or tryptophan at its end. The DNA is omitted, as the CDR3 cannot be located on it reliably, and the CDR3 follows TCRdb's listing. This chain's CDR3 is CASSLSVADRARP. The chain couples TRBV7-2 to TRBJ1-2; the DNA was not used to check the table's D call, TRBD1. CDR1 is SGHTA and CDR2 is FQGNSA in the germline V gene. The CDR3 region is 13 residues in length, termini included.

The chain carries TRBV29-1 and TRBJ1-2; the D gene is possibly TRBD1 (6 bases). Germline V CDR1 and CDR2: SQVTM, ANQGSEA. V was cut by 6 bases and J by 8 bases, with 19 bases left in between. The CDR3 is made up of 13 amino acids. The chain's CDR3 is CSVRDGGLGGYTF. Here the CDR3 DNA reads TGCAGCGTGCGGGATGGGGGCTTGGGAGGCTACACCTTC.

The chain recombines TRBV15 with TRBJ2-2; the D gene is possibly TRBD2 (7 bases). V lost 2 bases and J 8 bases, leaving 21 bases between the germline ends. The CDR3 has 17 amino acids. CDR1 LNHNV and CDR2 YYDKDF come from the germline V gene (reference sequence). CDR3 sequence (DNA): TGTGCCACCAGCAGACTGGGAGAGGGGACACTAGCGGGGGAGCTGTTTTTT. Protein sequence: CATSRLGEGTLAGELFF.

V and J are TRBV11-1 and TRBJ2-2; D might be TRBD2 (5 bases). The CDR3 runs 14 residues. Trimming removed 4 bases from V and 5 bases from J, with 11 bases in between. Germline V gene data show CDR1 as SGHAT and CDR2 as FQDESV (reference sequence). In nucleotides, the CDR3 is TGTGCCAGCAGCTCGGACTCGGGGACCGGGGAGCTGTTTTTT. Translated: CASSSDSGTGELFF.

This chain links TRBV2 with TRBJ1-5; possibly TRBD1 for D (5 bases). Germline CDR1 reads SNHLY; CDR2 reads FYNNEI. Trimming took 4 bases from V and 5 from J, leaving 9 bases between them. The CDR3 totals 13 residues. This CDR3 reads CASSVEGYQPQHF. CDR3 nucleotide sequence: TGTGCCAGCAGTGTGGAGGGGTATCAGCCCCAGCATTTT.

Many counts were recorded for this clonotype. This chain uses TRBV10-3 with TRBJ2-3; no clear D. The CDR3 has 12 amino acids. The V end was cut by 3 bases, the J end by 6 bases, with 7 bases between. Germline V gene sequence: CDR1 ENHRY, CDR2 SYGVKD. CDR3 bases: TGTGCCATCAGTGACAGTCGCGATACGCAGTATTTT. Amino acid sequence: CAISDSRDTQYF.

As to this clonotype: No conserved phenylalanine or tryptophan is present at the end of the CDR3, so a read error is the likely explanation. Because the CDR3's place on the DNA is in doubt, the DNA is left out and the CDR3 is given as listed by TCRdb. This CDR3 is CATRTGTGANSNQPRPR. The chain joins TRBV19 to TRBJ1-5; TRBD1, the D gene given by the table, was not confirmed from the DNA. A total of 17 residues make up the CDR3, ends included. The germline CDR1 and CDR2 sequences are LNHDA and SQIVND (reference sequence).

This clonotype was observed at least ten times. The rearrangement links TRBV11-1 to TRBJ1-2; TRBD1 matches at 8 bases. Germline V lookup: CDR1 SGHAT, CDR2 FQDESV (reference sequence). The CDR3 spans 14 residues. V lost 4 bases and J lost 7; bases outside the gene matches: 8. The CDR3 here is CASSYRDRGSGYTF. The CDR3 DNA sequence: TGTGCCAGCAGCTACCGTGACAGGGGAAGTGGCTACACCTTC. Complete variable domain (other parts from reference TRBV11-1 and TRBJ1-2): EAEVAQSPRYKITEKSQAVAFWCDPISGHATLYWYRQILGQGPELLVQFQDESVVDDSQLPKDRFSAERLKGVDSTLKIQPAELGDSAMYLCASSYRDRGSGYTFGSGTRLTVV.

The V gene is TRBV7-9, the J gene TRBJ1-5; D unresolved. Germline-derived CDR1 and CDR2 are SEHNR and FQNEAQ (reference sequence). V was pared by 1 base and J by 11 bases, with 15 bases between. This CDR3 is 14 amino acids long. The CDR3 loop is CASSLDSKTSAQHF. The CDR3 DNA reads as TGTGCCAGCAGCTTAGATTCAAAGACTTCTGCCCAGCATTTT.

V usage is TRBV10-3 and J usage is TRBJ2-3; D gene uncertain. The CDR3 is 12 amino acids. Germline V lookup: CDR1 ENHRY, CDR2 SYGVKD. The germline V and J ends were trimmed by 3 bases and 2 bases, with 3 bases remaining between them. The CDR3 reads CAISEITDTQYF. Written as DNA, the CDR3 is TGTGCCATCAGTGAAATCACAGATACGCAGTATTTT.

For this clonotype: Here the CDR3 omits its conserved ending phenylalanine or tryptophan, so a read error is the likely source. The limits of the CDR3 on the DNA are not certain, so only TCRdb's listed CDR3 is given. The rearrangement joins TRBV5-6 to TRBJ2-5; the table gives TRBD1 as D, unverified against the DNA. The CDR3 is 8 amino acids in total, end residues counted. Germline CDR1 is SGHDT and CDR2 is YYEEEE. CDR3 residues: CASSSRDR.

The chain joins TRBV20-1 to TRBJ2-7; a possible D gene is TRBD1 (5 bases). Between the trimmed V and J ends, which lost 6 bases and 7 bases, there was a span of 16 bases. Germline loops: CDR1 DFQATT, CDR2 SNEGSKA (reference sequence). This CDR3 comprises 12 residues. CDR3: CSANGQGSEQYF. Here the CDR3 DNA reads TGCAGTGCCAACGGGCAGGGTTCGGAGCAGTACTTC.

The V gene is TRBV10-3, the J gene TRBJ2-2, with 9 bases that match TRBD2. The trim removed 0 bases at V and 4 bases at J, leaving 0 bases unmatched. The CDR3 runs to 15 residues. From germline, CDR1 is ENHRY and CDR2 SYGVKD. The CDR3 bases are TGTGCCATCAGTGAGTCAGCGGGAGGCACCGGGGAGCTGTTTTTT. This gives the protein CAISESAGGTGELFF.

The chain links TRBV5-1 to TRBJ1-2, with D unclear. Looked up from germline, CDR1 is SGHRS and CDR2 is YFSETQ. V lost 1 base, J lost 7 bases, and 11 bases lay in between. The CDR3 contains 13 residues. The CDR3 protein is CASSLTGSLGYTF. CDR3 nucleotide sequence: TGCGCCAGCAGCTTGACGGGGTCTCTTGGCTACACCTTC.

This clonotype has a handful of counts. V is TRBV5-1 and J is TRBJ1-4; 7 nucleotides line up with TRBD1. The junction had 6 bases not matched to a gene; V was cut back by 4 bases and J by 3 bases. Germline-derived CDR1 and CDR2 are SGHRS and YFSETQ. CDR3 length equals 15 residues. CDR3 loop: CASSPGGTSNEKLFF. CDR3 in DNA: TGCGCCAGCAGCCCAGGGGGAACTTCTAATGAAAAACTGTTTTTT.

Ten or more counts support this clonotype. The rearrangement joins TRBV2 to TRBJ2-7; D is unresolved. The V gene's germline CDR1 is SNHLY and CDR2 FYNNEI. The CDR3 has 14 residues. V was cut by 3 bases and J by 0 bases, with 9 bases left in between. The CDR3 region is CASSEDASSYEQYF. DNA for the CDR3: TGTGCCAGCAGTGAGGACGCAAGCTCCTACGAGCAGTACTTC.

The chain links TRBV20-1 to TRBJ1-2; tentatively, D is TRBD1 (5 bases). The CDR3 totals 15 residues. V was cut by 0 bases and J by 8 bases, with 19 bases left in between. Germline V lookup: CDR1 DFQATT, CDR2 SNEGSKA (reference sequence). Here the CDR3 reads CSARDFVRAFWGYTF. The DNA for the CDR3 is TGCAGTGCTAGAGATTTCGTCAGGGCTTTTTGGGGCTACACCTTC.

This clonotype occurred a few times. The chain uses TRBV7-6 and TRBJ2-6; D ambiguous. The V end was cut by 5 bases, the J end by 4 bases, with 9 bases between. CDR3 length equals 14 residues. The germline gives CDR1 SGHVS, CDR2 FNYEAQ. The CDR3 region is CASSLTEGANVLTF. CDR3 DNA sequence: TGTGCCAGCAGCCTAACCGAAGGGGCCAACGTCCTGACTTTC. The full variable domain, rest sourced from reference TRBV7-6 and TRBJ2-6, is GAGVSQSPRYKVTKRGQDVALRCDPISGHVSLYWYRQALGQGPEFLTYFNYEAQQDKSGLPNDRFSAERPEGSISTLTIQRTEQRDSAMYRCASSLTEGANVLTFGAGSRLTVL.